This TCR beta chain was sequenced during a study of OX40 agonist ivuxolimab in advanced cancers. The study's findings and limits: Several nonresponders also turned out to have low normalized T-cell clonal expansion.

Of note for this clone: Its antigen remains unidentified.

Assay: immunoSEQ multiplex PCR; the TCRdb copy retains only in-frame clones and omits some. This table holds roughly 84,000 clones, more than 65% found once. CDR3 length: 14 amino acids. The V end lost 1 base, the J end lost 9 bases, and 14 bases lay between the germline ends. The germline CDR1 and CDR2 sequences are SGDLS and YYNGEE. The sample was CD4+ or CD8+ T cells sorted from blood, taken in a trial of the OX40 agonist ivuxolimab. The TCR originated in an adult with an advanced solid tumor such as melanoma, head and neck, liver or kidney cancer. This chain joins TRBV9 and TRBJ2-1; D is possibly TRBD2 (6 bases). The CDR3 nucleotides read TGTGCCAGCAGCGTATACAGCATGGGGGGTGAGCAGTTCTTC. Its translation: CASSVYSMGGEQFF.